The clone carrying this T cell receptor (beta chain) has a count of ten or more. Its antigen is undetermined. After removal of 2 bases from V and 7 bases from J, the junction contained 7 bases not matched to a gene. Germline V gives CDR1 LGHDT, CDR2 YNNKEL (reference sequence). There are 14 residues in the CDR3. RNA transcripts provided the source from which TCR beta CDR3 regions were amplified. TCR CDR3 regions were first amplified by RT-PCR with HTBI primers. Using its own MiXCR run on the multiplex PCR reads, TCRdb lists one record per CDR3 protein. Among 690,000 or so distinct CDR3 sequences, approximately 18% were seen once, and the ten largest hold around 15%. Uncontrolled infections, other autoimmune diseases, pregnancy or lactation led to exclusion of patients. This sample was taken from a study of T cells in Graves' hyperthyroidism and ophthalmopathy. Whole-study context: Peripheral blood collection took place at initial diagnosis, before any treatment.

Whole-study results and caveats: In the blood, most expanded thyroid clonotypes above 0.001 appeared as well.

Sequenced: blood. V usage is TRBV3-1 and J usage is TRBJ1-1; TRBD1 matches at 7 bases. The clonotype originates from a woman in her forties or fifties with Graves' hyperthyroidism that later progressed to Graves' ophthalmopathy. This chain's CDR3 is CASSQQTGVVEAFF. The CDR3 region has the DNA TGTGCCAGCAGCCAACAAACAGGGGTGGTTGAAGCTTTCTTT.